These 5 T cell receptor beta chains share one sample of origin, sequenced in a study of blood T cell repertoires in COVID-19 (dated by TCRdb to 2019 to 2021). Libraries were prepared through the immunoSEQ multiplex PCR assay. Sourced from immuneACCESS, this table was stored by TCRdb with only in-frame sequences that have V and J called. A share of the clones is absent; for the studies checked, an unresolved V gene accounts for under half, and the remainder has no known explanation. The sample includes 300,000 to 400,000 clones, with over 70% observed a single time. The top ten constitute almost 3% of the sample. The sequenced material came from peripheral blood. The receptors here all came from a man aged 25-45 years with active or convalescent COVID-19.

The V gene is TRBV4-3, the J gene TRBJ1-1; tentatively, D is TRBD1 (5 bases). CDR3 size: 15 residues. Trimming took 0 bases from V and 4 from J, leaving 12 bases between them. Germline CDR1 reads LGHNA; CDR2 reads YSLEER. This CDR3 reads CASSQENSQGTEAFF. The CDR3 DNA reads as TGCGCCAGCAGCCAAGAAAACAGTCAGGGCACTGAAGCTTTCTTT.

In this sample, this clone turned up a few times. V is TRBV10-3 and J is TRBJ2-3, with TRBD2 identical over 10 bases. The J segment lost 2 bases and the V segment lost 4 bases, leaving 3 bases of the junction unmatched. This CDR3 spans 15 amino acids. CDR1 and CDR2 (germline): ENHRY, SYGVKD. The CDR3 sequence: CAISVAGGATDTQYF. DNA of the CDR3: TGTGCCATCAGTGTAGCGGGGGGCGCCACAGATACGCAGTATTTT.

The chain couples TRBV28 to TRBJ1-3, with D possibly TRBD1 on 6 matching bases. Germline CDR1 is MDHEN and CDR2 is SYDVKM. The CDR3 has 15 residues. V dropped 6 bases and J dropped 2 bases, with 14 bases sitting between them. CDR3 nucleotide sequence: TGTGCCAGCAGGACCGGCACAGGGCCTGGAAACACCATATATTTT. As protein: CASRTGTGPGNTIYF.

J is TRBJ2-1 and V is TRBV15; tentatively, D is TRBD2 (5 bases). The germline V gene encodes CDR1 LNHNV and CDR2 YYDKDF (reference sequence). Trimming stripped 5 bases from V and 6 bases from J, with 11 bases between. CDR3 length: 13 residues. The CDR3 sequence is CATSRTGTNEQFF. The DNA of the CDR3 is TGTGCCACCAGCCGGACTGGTACCAATGAGCAGTTCTTC.

The chain joins TRBV5-4 to TRBJ2-7; 11 positions match TRBD2. CDR1 SGHNT and CDR2 YYREEE come from the germline V gene (reference sequence). The CDR3 has 15 residues. J was trimmed by 4 bases and V by 3 bases; bases with no gene match: 6. Here the CDR3 reads CASSWGGTSGYEQYF. CDR3 bases: TGTGCCAGCAGCTGGGGTGGGACTAGCGGTTACGAGCAGTACTTC.